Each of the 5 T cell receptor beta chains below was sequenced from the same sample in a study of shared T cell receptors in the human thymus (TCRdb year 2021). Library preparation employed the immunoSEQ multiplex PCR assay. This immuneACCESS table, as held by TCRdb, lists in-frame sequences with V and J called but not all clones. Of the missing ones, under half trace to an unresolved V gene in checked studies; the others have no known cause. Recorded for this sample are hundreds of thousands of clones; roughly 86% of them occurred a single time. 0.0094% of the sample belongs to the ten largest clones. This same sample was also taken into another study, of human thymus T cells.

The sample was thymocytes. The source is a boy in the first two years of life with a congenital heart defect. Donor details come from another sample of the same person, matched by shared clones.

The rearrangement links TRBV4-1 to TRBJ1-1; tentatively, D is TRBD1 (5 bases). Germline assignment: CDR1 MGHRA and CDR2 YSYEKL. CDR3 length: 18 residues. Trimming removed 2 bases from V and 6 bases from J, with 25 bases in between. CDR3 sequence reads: CASSQSERGLRRWAEAFF. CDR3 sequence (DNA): TGCGCCAGCAGCCAATCCGAGCGGGGCCTCAGGAGATGGGCTGAAGCTTTCTTT.

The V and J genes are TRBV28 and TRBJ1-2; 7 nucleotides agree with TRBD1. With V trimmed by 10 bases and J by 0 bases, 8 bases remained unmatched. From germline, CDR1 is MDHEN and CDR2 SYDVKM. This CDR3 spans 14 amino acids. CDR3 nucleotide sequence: TGTGCCACCTTTAAGACAGGGCCTAACTATGGCTACACCTTC. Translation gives CATFKTGPNYGYTF.

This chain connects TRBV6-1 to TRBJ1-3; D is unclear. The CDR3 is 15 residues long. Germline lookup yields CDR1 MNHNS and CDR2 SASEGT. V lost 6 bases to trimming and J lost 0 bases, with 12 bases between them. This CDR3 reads CASSPARGSGNTIYF. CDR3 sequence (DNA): TGTGCCAGCAGCCCGGCGAGAGGCTCTGGAAACACCATATATTTT.

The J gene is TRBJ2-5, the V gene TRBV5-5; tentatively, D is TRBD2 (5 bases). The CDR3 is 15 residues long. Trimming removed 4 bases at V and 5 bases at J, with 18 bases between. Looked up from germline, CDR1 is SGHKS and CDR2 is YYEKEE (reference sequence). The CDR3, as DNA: TGTGCCAGCAGCCCCCAAAGTCACCCGGGGGAGACCCAGTACTTC. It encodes CASSPQSHPGETQYF.

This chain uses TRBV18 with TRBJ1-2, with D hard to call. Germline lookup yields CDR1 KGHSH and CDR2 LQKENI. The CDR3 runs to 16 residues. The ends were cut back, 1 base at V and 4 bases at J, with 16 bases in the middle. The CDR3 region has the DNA TGTGCCAGCTCACCACGGGAGGCAGTCACGGGCTATGGCTACACCTTC. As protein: CASSPREAVTGYGYTF.